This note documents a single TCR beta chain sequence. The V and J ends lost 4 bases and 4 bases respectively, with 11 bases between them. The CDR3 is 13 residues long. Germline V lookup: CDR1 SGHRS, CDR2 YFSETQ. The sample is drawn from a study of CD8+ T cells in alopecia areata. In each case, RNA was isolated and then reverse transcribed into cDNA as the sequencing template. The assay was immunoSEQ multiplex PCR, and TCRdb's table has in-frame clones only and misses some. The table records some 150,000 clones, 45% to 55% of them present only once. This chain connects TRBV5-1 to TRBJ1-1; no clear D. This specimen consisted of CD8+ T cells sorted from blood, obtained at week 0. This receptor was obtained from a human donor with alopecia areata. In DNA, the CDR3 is TGCGCCAGCAGCCCCTCCGGGCCCACTGAAGCTTTCTTT. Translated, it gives CASSPSGPTEAFF.